These 5 T cell receptor beta chains came from one sample sequenced in a study of blood T cells in healthy people across ages. It was with a sample-barcoded 5' primer and a J-beta primer mix that a second PCR of roughly 7 to 11 cycles was run. In TCRdb, the 5' RACE reads were re-called with MiXCR into one record per CDR3 protein. The sample has hundreds of thousands of distinct CDR3 sequences; around 27% are singletons. The same data also contributed to another study, on T cells of mothers and their children.

Source material: blood. Receptors were obtained from a boy younger than 10 in good health.

V gene TRBV7-2 combines with J gene TRBJ1-4; D uncertain. V gave up 4 bases and J gave up 6 bases, with 6 bases separating them. Germline-derived CDR1 and CDR2 are SGHTA and FQGNSA. This CDR3 spans 12 amino acids. Here the CDR3 reads CASSSLDEKLFF. CDR3 nucleotides: TGTGCCAGCAGCTCCCTTGATGAAAAACTGTTTTTT. Together with reference TRBV7-2 and TRBJ1-4, the CDR3 gives the full variable domain: GAGVSQSPSNKVTEKGKDVELRCDPISGHTALYWYRQSLGQGLEFLIYFQGNSAPDKSGLPSDRFSAERTGGSVSTLTIQRTQQEDSAVYLCASSSLDEKLFFGSGTQLSVL.

The chain links TRBV4-1 to TRBJ2-7, with 10 nucleotides matching TRBD2. Unmatched junction bases numbered 15, after V lost 4 bases and J lost 6 bases. The CDR3 sequence is 17 residues long. Looked up from germline, CDR1 is MGHRA and CDR2 is YSYEKL. The CDR3 sequence: CASSPAIGSGRGSEQYF. CDR3 sequence (DNA): TGCGCCAGCAGCCCTGCAATTGGCAGCGGGAGGGGGAGCGAGCAGTACTTC.

The chain combines TRBV5-5 with TRBJ2-5; no clear D gene. Looked up from germline, CDR1 is SGHKS and CDR2 is YYEKEE (reference sequence). Trimming cost V 1 base and J 1 base, with 11 bases left between them. The CDR3 length is 15 residues. The CDR3 is CASSLSRKLQETQYF. CDR3 sequence (DNA): TGTGCCAGCAGCTTGAGCCGCAAGCTCCAAGAGACCCAGTACTTC.

The genes are TRBV7-2 and TRBJ2-5; tentatively, D is TRBD1 (5 bases). The CDR3 runs to 15 residues. With 1 base removed from V and 4 bases from J, the gap between germline ends came to 13 bases. Per germline, CDR1 SGHTA and CDR2 FQGNSA. CDR3 loop: CASSLEGDRGETQYF. The CDR3 coding sequence is TGTGCCAGCAGCTTAGAAGGGGATAGGGGAGAGACCCAGTACTTC.

The chain couples TRBV27 to TRBJ2-2, with TRBD1 identical over 10 bases. Germline CDR1 MNHEY, CDR2 SMNVEV (reference sequence). The CDR3 is made up of 16 amino acids. Losses at the gene ends were 5 bases for V and 8 bases for J; bases not matched to a gene: 11. The CDR3 sequence: CASSPLRQGAKGELFF. CDR3 sequence (DNA): TGTGCCAGCAGTCCCCTCCGACAGGGGGCTAAAGGGGAGCTGTTTTTT.